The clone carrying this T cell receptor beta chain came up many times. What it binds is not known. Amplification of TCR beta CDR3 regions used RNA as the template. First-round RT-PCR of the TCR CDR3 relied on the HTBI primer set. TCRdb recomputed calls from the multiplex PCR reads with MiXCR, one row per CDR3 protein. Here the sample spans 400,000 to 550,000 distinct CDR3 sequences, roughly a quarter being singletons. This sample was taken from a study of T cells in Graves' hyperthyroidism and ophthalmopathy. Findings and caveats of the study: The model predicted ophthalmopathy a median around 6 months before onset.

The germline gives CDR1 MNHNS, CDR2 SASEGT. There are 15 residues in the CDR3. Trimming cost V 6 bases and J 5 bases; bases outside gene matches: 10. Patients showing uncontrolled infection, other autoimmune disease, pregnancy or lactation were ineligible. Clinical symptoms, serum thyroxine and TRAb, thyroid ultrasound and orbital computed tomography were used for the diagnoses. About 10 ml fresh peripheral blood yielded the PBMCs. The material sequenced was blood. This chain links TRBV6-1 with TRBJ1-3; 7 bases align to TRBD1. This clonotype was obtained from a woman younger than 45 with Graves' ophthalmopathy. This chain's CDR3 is CASRPTDRERNTIYF. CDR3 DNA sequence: TGTGCCAGCAGGCCAACTGACAGGGAGAGAAACACCATATATTTT.